This T cell receptor beta chain is from a study of blood T cells in healthy people across ages. Study results and limitations: Both naive CD4+ cell counts and diversity were greater in long-lived donors than in aged donors.

For the second PCR, which ran for 7 to 11 cycles, a sample-barcoded 5' primer and a J-beta primer mix were used. Each cDNA molecule was tagged by a template-switch adaptor that had 12 random nucleotides. One entry per CDR3 protein results from TCRdb running MiXCR on the 5' RACE reads. The table shows about 570,000 distinct CDR3 sequences, with approximately 26% occurring only once. This clonotype appeared a few times. Antigen unknown. The CDR3 length is 15 residues. J was trimmed by 4 bases and V by 4 bases; bases with no gene match: 8. CDR1 and CDR2 (germline): LGHDT, YNNKEL (reference sequence). In addition, the sample was reused for a study of T cells of mothers and their children.

The chain carries TRBV3-1 and TRBJ2-5; 8 positions match TRBD1. The TCR sequence derives from a boy between 2 and 15 years old in good health. Sample: blood. CDR3 region: CASSLSGQGRETQYF. As DNA, the CDR3 is TGTGCCAGCAGCCTAAGTGGACAGGGAAGAGAGACCCAGTACTTC.